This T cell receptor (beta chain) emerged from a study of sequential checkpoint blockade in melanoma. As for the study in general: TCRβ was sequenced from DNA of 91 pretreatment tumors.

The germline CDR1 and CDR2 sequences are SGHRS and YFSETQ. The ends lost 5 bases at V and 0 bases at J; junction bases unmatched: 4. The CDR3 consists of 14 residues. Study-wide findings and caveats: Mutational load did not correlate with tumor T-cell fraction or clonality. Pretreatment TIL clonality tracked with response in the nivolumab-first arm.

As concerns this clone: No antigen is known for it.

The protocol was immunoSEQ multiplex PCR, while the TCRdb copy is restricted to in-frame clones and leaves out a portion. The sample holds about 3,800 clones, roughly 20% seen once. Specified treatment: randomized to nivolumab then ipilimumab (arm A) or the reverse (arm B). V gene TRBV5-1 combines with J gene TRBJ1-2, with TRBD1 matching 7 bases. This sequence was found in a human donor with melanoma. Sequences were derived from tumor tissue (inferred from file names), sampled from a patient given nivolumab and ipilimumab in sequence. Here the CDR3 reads CASSPGTANYGYTF. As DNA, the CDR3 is TGCGCCAGCAGTCCCGGGACAGCTAACTATGGCTACACCTTC.